This entry is about one T cell receptor beta chain. Its antigen remains unidentified. The V gene's germline CDR1 is SGHAT and CDR2 FQNNGV. The V end was cut by 6 bases, the J end by 4 bases, with 10 bases between. The CDR3 loop spans 14 amino acids. These data come from a study of CD8+CD57+ T cells in acquired aplastic anemia. Across the study: The mean DNA yield obtained from sorted CD4+ and CD8+ cells came to 3 to 4 ug. CD4+ reads averaged roughly 9.9 million in healthy donors. Regarding the study as a whole: Patients and controls shared over 25 CD8+ CDR3 sequences, highly expressed in patients. Controls did not differ significantly from patients in CD8+ Simpson's diversity.

The use of genomic DNA as template underpinned the TCR beta VDJ and CDR3 profiling. Each CDR3 protein gets one entry after TCRdb re-called the reads with MiXCR. The data hold 400,000 to 450,000 distinct CDR3 sequences, with about 70% observed a single time. The chain uses TRBV11-2 and TRBJ2-6; D is unresolved. This TCR came from a human donor in good health, serving as a control. Sequencing was done on a sample of sorted CD4+, CD8+, or CD8+CD57+ T cells (not recorded which) from PBMCs. CDR3 in DNA: TGTGCCAGCAGTTTAAGGTCAGGGGCCAACGTCCTGACTTTC. Translation: CASSLRSGANVLTF.